A single sample gave rise to the 7 T cell receptor beta chains below, sequenced in a study of T cells in tumors and immune-related adverse events. TCRdb's copy holds only in-frame clones and misses some; the assay was immunoSEQ multiplex PCR. Among more than 10,000 clones listed, about nine tenths were seen once. This specimen consisted of lymph node tissue, obtained from a patient treated with anti-PD-1 therapy. The origin of the receptors is a female donor with metastatic renal cell carcinoma.

In DNA, the CDR3 is TGTGCCAGCAGTTTTTTAGGTGTCGAAGCTTTCTTT. It translates to CASSFLGVEAFF. The V and J genes are TRBV28 and TRBJ1-1; no clear D gene. This CDR3 is built from 12 residues. Germline CDR1 is MDHEN and CDR2 is SYDVKM. Trimming cost V 3 bases and J 8 bases, with 10 bases left between them.

This sequence joins TRBV6-5 and TRBJ2-3; possibly TRBD2 for D (6 bases). Germline CDR1 and CDR2: MNHEY and SVGAGI. V lost 2 bases, J lost 3 bases, and 12 bases lay in between. This CDR3 is 15 amino acids long. The CDR3 bases are TGTGCCAGCAGTTACCAGGCTAGCGTAACAGATACGCAGTATTTT. As protein: CASSYQASVTDTQYF.

The J gene is TRBJ1-5, the V gene TRBV5-1, with D hard to call. Trimming stripped 4 bases from V and 0 bases from J, with 11 bases between. CDR1 is SGHRS, CDR2 YFSETQ, per germline. The CDR3 runs to 15 residues. The CDR3 sequence is CASSTGRYSNQPQHF. CDR3 in DNA: TGCGCCAGCAGCACCGGACGGTATAGCAATCAGCCCCAGCATTTT.

This sequence joins TRBV30 and TRBJ1-5; a possible D gene is TRBD1 (5 bases). The CDR3 is 13 amino acids. Germline V CDR1 and CDR2: GTSNPN, SVGIG (reference sequence). Trimming removed 4 bases from V and 2 bases from J, with 9 bases in between. The CDR3 nucleotides read TGTGCCTGGACCCAGGGAGGCAATCAGCCCCAGCATTTT. Protein product: CAWTQGGNQPQHF.

This clone was observed a single time. The chain uses TRBV5-1 and TRBJ2-3, with D possibly TRBD1 on 5 matching bases. CDR1 is SGHRS, CDR2 YFSETQ, per germline. Trimming pared 1 base from V and 5 bases from J, leaving 5 bases between. CDR3 size: 12 residues. CDR3 nucleotide sequence: TGCGCCAGCAGCTTGCAGGGAGATACGCAGTATTTT. Translated, it gives CASSLQGDTQYF. The variable domain in full, with the rest retrieved from reference TRBV5-1 and TRBJ2-3, is KAGVTQTPRYLIKTRGQQVTLSCSPISGHRSVSWYQQTPGQGLQFLFEYFSETQRNKGNFPGRFSGRQFSNSRSEMNVSTLELGDSALYLCASSLQGDTQYFGPGTRLTVL.

The rearrangement links TRBV4-1 to TRBJ2-1; 11 bases align to TRBD2. Germline CDR1 MGHRA, CDR2 YSYEKL. The trim removed 1 base at V and 12 bases at J, leaving 11 bases unmatched. The CDR3 runs 16 residues. The CDR3 nucleotides read TGCGCCAGCAGCCAAGCTAGGTTAGCGGGAGGGGTAGGGCAGTTCTTC. Protein: CASSQARLAGGVGQFF.

The rearrangement joins TRBV7-2 to TRBJ2-5; 8 bases line up with TRBD1. Germline V gene lookup returns CDR1 SGHTA and CDR2 FQGNSA. J was trimmed by 4 bases and V by 5 bases; bases with no gene match: 6. The CDR3 loop spans 14 amino acids. The CDR3 sequence is CASSLQTGAETQYF. The CDR3 coding sequence is TGTGCCAGCAGCCTCCAGACAGGGGCAGAGACCCAGTACTTC.